These T cell receptor beta chains were read from a single sample in a study of cytomegalovirus exposure and HLA in healthy donors. The table came from immunoSEQ multiplex PCR; TCRdb's copy has only in-frame clones and leaves some out. Its table records around 64,000 clones. What was sequenced was PBMCs. These receptors came from a female donor in good health and CMV-seropositive. Both conserved end residues are part of each CDR3. The D gene is left open where the match is weak.

j_call v_call d_call cdr3_length cdr3_aa cdr3_nt
TRBJ1-1 TRBV28 NA 15 CASSSGEGDGTEAFF TGTGCCAGCAGCTCTGGAGAAGGGGATGGGACTGAAGCTTTCTTT
TRBJ2-5 TRBV4-1 TRBD2 15 CASSQASGSRETQYF TGCGCCAGCAGCCAAGCTAGCGGGAGCCGAGAGACCCAGTACTTC
TRBJ1-1 TRBV29-1 NA 12 CSLLDGRFEAFF TGCAGTCTCCTAGACGGGAGATTTGAAGCTTTCTTT
TRBJ1-4 TRBV25-1 TRBD1 15 CASSSPGTENEKLFF TGTGCCAGCAGTAGCCCAGGGACAGAGAATGAAAAACTGTTTTTT
TRBJ1-1 TRBV29-1 NA 13 CSVDPGWDTEAFF TGCAGCGTTGACCCAGGGTGGGACACTGAAGCTTTCTTT
TRBJ2-7 TRBV18 TRBD1 14 CASSRDRDTYEQYF TGTGCCAGCTCACGGGACAGGGATACCTACGAGCAGTACTTC
TRBJ2-7 TRBV6-1 NA 15 CASTRGGYGTNEQYF TGTGCCAGCACCAGAGGGGGGTATGGGACTAACGAGCAGTACTTC
TRBJ1-2 TRBV4-1 NA 14 CASSQVGGVYGYTF TGCGCCAGCAGCCAAGTAGGGGGAGTTTATGGCTACACCTTC
TRBJ1-2 TRBV7-2 TRBD1 14 CASSARDRGQGYTF TGTGCCAGCAGCGCACGGGACAGGGGGCAAGGCTACACCTTC
TRBJ1-4 TRBV28 NA 12 CASSLMGGKLFF TGTGCCAGCAGTTTAATGGGAGGGAAACTGTTTTTT
TRBJ2-2 TRBV29-1 TRBD2 15 CSVEDGTSGRWELFF TGCAGCGTTGAGGATGGGACTAGCGGGAGATGGGAGCTGTTTTTT
TRBJ1-5 TRBV4-3 NA 18 CASSQDPYSPYSNQPQHF TGCGCCAGCAGCCAAGATCCGTACAGCCCCTATAGCAATCAGCCCCAGCATTTT
TRBJ1-1 TRBV2 NA 11 CASSAYTEAFF TGTGCCAGCAGTGCGTACACTGAAGCTTTCTTT
TRBJ2-3 TRBV4-1 TRBD2 16 CASSQGTSGSTDTQYF TGCGCCAGCAGCCAAGGGACTAGCGGGAGCACAGATACGCAGTATTTT
TRBJ2-1 TRBV29-1 NA 11 CSVEVGGSKFF TGCAGCGTTGAAGTGGGAGGTTCAAAGTTCTTC
TRBJ1-2 TRBV7-6 NA 14 CASSLDRGGYGYTF TGTGCCAGCAGCTTAGATAGGGGGGGCTATGGCTACACCTTC
TRBJ2-7 TRBV28 NA 17 CASSSRIDRPYTYEQYF TGTGCCAGCAGTTCGAGGATTGACCGGCCCTATACCTACGAGCAGTACTTC
TRBJ2-2 TRBV6-1 NA 15 CASSEVTGSTGELFF TGTGCCAGCAGTGAAGTAACAGGGAGCACCGGGGAGCTGTTTTTT